The present T cell receptor (beta chain) was sequenced within a study of immunodeficiency (dated by TCRdb to the late 2010s). For the wider study: Repertoire analysis was done to look for VDJ recombination defects and oligoclonality.

Patients showed reduced numbers of naive CD4 T cells and, even more so, naive CD8 T cells, along with expanded effector memory subpopulations. Before TCR sequencing, CD3+CD4+ T cells were sorted from fresh PBMCs. The paper as a whole reports these results and caveats: In the entropy comparisons of patients against healthy controls, patients were shown as n=3 (open circles), and an effect of thymic development was suggested only as a possibility. V-J pairing and productive entropy of CD4+ T cells appeared to be similar between patients and controls. Severe oligoclonality, as judged by top-100 and total clonotype frequencies, was observed in patient CD8+ T cells but not in patient CD4+ T cells.

Genomic DNA was extracted using the QIAamp DNA Blood Mini Kit and was submitted for immunoSEQ repertoire analysis. CDR3 regions were amplified by multiplex PCR from a standard quantity of genomic DNA template. An Illumina platform was used to sequence the PCR products. The study's processing was this. Sequences were aligned to a reference, with V, D and J gene definitions taken from IMGT. Closely related sequences were merged by a nearest-neighbor clustering algorithm so that PCR and sequencing errors were removed. V, D and J usage was examined in productive unique and total sequences using ImmunoSEQ Analyzer tools along with R version 3.6.1. TCRdb re-hosts the immuneACCESS table, in-frame sequences only. Its copies lack some clones; in the studies checked, an unresolved V gene accounts for under half of them, and the cause for the rest is not known. Clone size and the V and J calls come from that table; the DNA yielded D and trimming. The sample yields approximately 2,300 clones; 88% were counted once. The top ten constitute 6.5% to 8.5% of the sample.

The V end loses 0 bases and the J end loses 1 base, and a stretch of 14 bases separates them. CDR1 and CDR2, looked up from the germline V gene, are LGHNA and YSLEER. The CDR3 contains 17 residues, cysteine and phenylalanine counted. Solely the CDR3 DNA is kept, with 51 bases framed from the first base. Details on this clone: The specificity of this receptor is unknown. No clone much larger than this one lies a single base away; base qualities are absent.

Sequencing was carried out using CD4+ T cells from blood. This receptor was identified in a girl aged 10 to 17 with POLD1 deficiency. The rearranged chain carries TRBV4-3 and TRBJ2-3; TRBD1 is a weak D gene call, 6 bases matching. Here is the DNA: TGCGCCAGCAGCCAAGATCCCGCAGGGGTAGGCACAGATACGCAGTATTTT. Translated, this gives CASSQDPAGVGTDTQYF.